These 27 T cell receptor beta chains came from one sample sequenced in a study of technical replicates of blood from several donors. Sequenced by immunoSEQ multiplex PCR; TCRdb stores in-frame clones only, minus some. Found here are 45,000 to 55,000 clones, around 94% of them singletons; the top ten hold about 0.22%. The specimen was T cells isolated from PBMCs. The receptor source for this set is a human donor in good health.

The genes are TRBV28 and TRBJ1-5, with D possibly being TRBD1 (5 bases). Germline loops: CDR1 MDHEN, CDR2 SYDVKM. Trimming shortened V by 2 bases and J by 2 bases, and 13 bases separated the two germline ends. The CDR3 is 16 amino acids. In DNA form, the CDR3 reads TGTGCCAGCAGTTTAATTGGGGGGATCGGCAATCAGCCCCAGCATTTT. As protein: CASSLIGGIGNQPQHF.

The chain couples TRBV5-4 to TRBJ2-2; tentative D call: TRBD2 (6 bases). Germline lookup yields CDR1 SGHNT and CDR2 YYREEE (reference sequence). This CDR3 region has 16 residues. The germline V and J ends were trimmed by 4 bases and 0 bases, with 13 bases remaining between them. CDR3 sequence reads: CASSVGLTANTGELFF. Here the CDR3 DNA reads TGTGCCAGCAGCGTGGGACTTACCGCGAACACCGGGGAGCTGTTTTTT. The full variable domain, completed using reference TRBV5-4 and TRBJ2-2, is ETGVTQSPTHLIKTRGQQVTLRCSSQSGHNTVSWYQQALGQGPQFIFQYYREEENGRGNFPPRFSGLQFPNYSSELNVNALELDDSALYLCASSVGLTANTGELFFGEGSRLTVL.

This chain links TRBV5-1 with TRBJ2-7; 7 positions agree with TRBD1. The CDR3 loop spans 14 amino acids. V lost 4 bases and J lost 6; bases outside the gene matches: 10. The germline CDR1 and CDR2 sequences are SGHRS and YFSETQ. Here the CDR3 reads CASSPRDSRGEQYF. Here the CDR3 DNA reads TGCGCCAGCAGCCCTCGGGACAGTCGGGGCGAGCAGTACTTC.

The chain employs TRBV7-3 and TRBJ2-1, with 10 bases matching TRBD1. Looked up from germline, CDR1 is SGHTA and CDR2 is FQGTGA. The V segment lost 5 bases and the J segment 10 bases; nucleotides outside the gene matches: 11. The CDR3 is 15 amino acids. The CDR3 here is CASSDLGQGVSEQFF. CDR3 coding DNA: TGTGCCAGCAGCGACCTTGGACAGGGGGTAAGCGAGCAGTTCTTC.

The sample holds a few counts of this clone. This chain joins TRBV29-1 and TRBJ1-1; TRBD1 agrees at 7 bases. The CDR3 sequence is 13 residues long. Germline assignment: CDR1 SQVTM and CDR2 ANQGSEA. The V segment lost 4 bases and the J segment 0 bases; nucleotides outside the gene matches: 2. This chain's CDR3 is CSVGQGLNTEAFF. The DNA of the CDR3 is TGCAGCGTTGGACAGGGATTGAACACTGAAGCTTTCTTT.

The chain links TRBV11-2 to TRBJ1-4, with TRBD1 matching 7 bases. Germline-derived CDR1 and CDR2 are SGHAT and FQNNGV. The CDR3 contains 19 residues. J gave up 4 bases and V 4 bases, and 18 bases lay outside the gene matches. The CDR3 nucleotides are TGTGCCAGCAGCTATATATCCGTCCGGACAGGCCCCCGTAATGAAAAACTGTTTTTT. It is translated as CASSYISVRTGPRNEKLFF.

The chain joins TRBV11-2 to TRBJ2-7, with a tentative D call TRBD1 (5 bases). CDR3 size: 12 residues. The V end lost 0 bases, the J end lost 5 bases, and 5 bases lay between the germline ends. Germline V gene sequence: CDR1 SGHAT, CDR2 FQNNGV. As DNA, the CDR3 is TGTGCCAGCAGCTTAGACAGGGACGAGCAGTACTTC. The encoded protein is CASSLDRDEQYF.

This chain uses TRBV7-9 with TRBJ2-7, with TRBD2 as a possible D gene (5 bases). The ends were cut back, 3 bases at V and 5 bases at J, with 17 bases in the middle. This CDR3 is built from 15 residues. Germline lookup yields CDR1 SEHNR and CDR2 FQNEAQ (reference sequence). CDR3 in amino acids: CASSFGIRASDEQYF. In DNA, the CDR3 is TGTGCCAGCAGCTTCGGGATTAGAGCGTCGGACGAGCAGTACTTC.

This sequence joins TRBV5-1 and TRBJ2-7, with a possible D match to TRBD2 (6 bases). Germline V lookup: CDR1 SGHRS, CDR2 YFSETQ. The CDR3 runs 14 residues. V was cut by 2 bases and J by 6 bases, with 15 bases left in between. CDR3 amino acids: CASSFGTGPVEQYF. For the CDR3, the DNA is TGCGCCAGCAGCTTCGGGACTGGGCCGGTCGAGCAGTACTTC.

The chain joins TRBV7-9 to TRBJ2-1, with a weak D call TRBD1 (6 bases). The CDR3 contains 15 residues. Looked up from germline, CDR1 is SEHNR and CDR2 is FQNEAQ (reference sequence). V lost 7 bases to trimming and J lost 4 bases, with 17 bases between them. CDR3 region: CASTRTGRGYNEQFF. The CDR3 nucleotides read TGTGCCAGCACCCGTACGGGCAGGGGTTACAATGAGCAGTTCTTC.

This clone appeared a single time. The V and J genes are TRBV11-2 and TRBJ1-1, with D unclear. The CDR3 runs 17 residues. Germline V gives CDR1 SGHAT, CDR2 FQNNGV. V lost 3 bases and J 4 bases, leaving 21 bases between the germline ends. CDR3 in amino acids: CASSLAQTELLSTEAFF. CDR3 nucleotide sequence: TGTGCCAGCAGCTTGGCCCAGACTGAGTTGTTGTCCACTGAAGCTTTCTTT.

This rearrangement joins TRBV29-1 to TRBJ1-2; TRBD1 aligns across 10 bases. Germline CDR1 SQVTM, CDR2 ANQGSEA. CDR3 length: 13 residues. After removal of 6 bases from V and 3 bases from J, the junction contained 4 bases not matched to a gene. The CDR3 DNA sequence: TGCAGCGTGGGGACAGGGGACTACTATGGCTACACCTTC. This codes for CSVGTGDYYGYTF.

The gene calls are TRBV11-2 and TRBJ2-2; 7 positions agree with TRBD2. The V and J ends lost 1 base and 5 bases, in that order; junction bases with no gene match: 4. Per germline, CDR1 SGHAT and CDR2 FQNNGV. The CDR3 loop spans 15 amino acids. The CDR3 is CASSLVAGETGELFF. The DNA of the CDR3 is TGTGCCAGCAGCTTAGTGGCGGGAGAAACCGGGGAGCTGTTTTTT.

This rearrangement joins TRBV11-1 to TRBJ2-7, with D perhaps matching TRBD2 (6 bases). Trimming removed 1 base from V and 2 bases from J, with 15 bases in between. Germline loops: CDR1 SGHAT, CDR2 FQDESV (reference sequence). The CDR3 is made up of 16 amino acids. CDR3 DNA: TGTGCCAGCAGCTTAGTCCAGGCTAGCGTTGCCTACGAGCAGTACTTC. Protein product: CASSLVQASVAYEQYF.

This chain connects TRBV7-2 to TRBJ1-5; 7 bases agree with TRBD1. The CDR3 is 15 residues long. Germline V gene data show CDR1 as SGHTA and CDR2 as FQGNSA. V shed 3 bases and J 4 bases; nucleotides not matched to a gene: 6. The chain's CDR3 is CASSLWDRPNQPQHF. CDR3 coding DNA: TGTGCCAGCAGCTTGTGGGACAGACCTAATCAGCCCCAGCATTTT.

The chain combines TRBV28 with TRBJ1-1; no clear D gene. There are 16 residues in the CDR3. From germline, CDR1 is MDHEN and CDR2 SYDVKM. V dropped 5 bases and J dropped 1 base, with 17 bases sitting between them. The DNA for the CDR3 is TGTGCCAGCAGTGACTACAGTATCGTGCGGAACACTGAAGCTTTCTTT. It encodes CASSDYSIVRNTEAFF.

V usage is TRBV7-9 and J usage is TRBJ1-1; the match to TRBD1 covers 8 bases. Per the germline V gene, CDR1 is SEHNR and CDR2 is FQNEAQ (reference sequence). The ends lost 5 bases at V and 10 bases at J; junction bases unmatched: 6. The CDR3 length is 12 residues. The CDR3 loop reads CASSQVTGGAFF. CDR3 nucleotides: TGTGCCAGCAGCCAAGTAACAGGGGGAGCTTTCTTT.

This chain uses TRBV29-1 with TRBJ1-4; D is unresolved. V shed 4 bases and J shed 8 bases, with 14 bases lying between them. The CDR3 length is 13 residues. CDR1 and CDR2 (germline): SQVTM, ANQGSEA. The CDR3 loop reads CSVARGTGEKLFF. CDR3 nucleotide sequence: TGCAGCGTTGCGCGGGGTACCGGCGAAAAACTGTTTTTT.

This rearrangement joins TRBV5-6 to TRBJ2-2; TRBD1 might be the D (5 bases). Germline loops: CDR1 SGHDT, CDR2 YYEEEE. V gave up 4 bases and J gave up 4 bases, with 11 bases separating them. This CDR3 is built from 14 residues. Here the CDR3 reads CASSRDSPTGELFF. CDR3 bases: TGTGCCAGCAGCCGAGACAGCCCCACCGGGGAGCTGTTTTTT.

The J gene is TRBJ1-4, the V gene TRBV5-1; the D gene is possibly TRBD1 (5 bases). The V and J ends lost 0 bases and 6 bases respectively, with 12 bases between them. The CDR3 totals 15 residues. Per the germline V gene, CDR1 is SGHRS and CDR2 is YFSETQ. The CDR3 DNA reads TGCGCCAGCAGCTTGGGCACAGGTTCCCATGAAAAACTGTTTTTT. Its protein product is CASSLGTGSHEKLFF.

The J gene is TRBJ1-3, the V gene TRBV5-6; D ambiguous. Trimming took 1 base from V and 0 from J, leaving 8 bases between them. Germline V gene data show CDR1 as SGHDT and CDR2 as YYEEEE. CDR3 length: 15 residues. The CDR3 region has the DNA TGTGCCAGCAGCTTGTTGGAGTACTCTGGAAACACCATATATTTT. Protein sequence: CASSLLEYSGNTIYF.

The genes are TRBV7-9 and TRBJ1-2, with TRBD1 matching 12 bases. The trim removed 5 bases at V and 8 bases at J, leaving 6 bases unmatched. The CDR3 contains 14 residues. In germline, CDR1 is SEHNR, CDR2 FQNEAQ (reference sequence). CDR3 amino acids: CASSPGQGAFGYTF. The CDR3 nucleotides read TGTGCCAGCAGCCCGGGACAGGGGGCGTTCGGCTACACCTTC.

The J gene is TRBJ2-1, the V gene TRBV14, with TRBD2 identical over 13 bases. CDR1 and CDR2 (germline): SGHDN, FVKESK. The ends lost 2 bases at V and 4 bases at J; junction bases unmatched: 2. The CDR3 has 16 amino acids. DNA of the CDR3: TGTGCCAGCAGCCAAATGACTAGCGGGGGGTACAATGAGCAGTTCTTC. This encodes CASSQMTSGGYNEQFF.

The chain recombines TRBV15 with TRBJ1-2; unclear D gene. Germline CDR1 LNHNV, CDR2 YYDKDF (reference sequence). The CDR3 consists of 15 residues. The V end was cut by 1 base, the J end by 4 bases, with 13 bases between. This CDR3 is CATSRGRETRYGYTF. In DNA form, the CDR3 reads TGTGCCACCAGCAGAGGGAGGGAAACCCGCTATGGCTACACCTTC. The whole variable domain, remainder taken from reference TRBV15 and TRBJ1-2, is DAMVIQNPRYQVTQFGKPVTLSCSQTLNHNVMYWYQQKSSQAPKLLFHYYDKDFNNEADTPDNFQSRRPNTSFCFLDIRSPGLGDTAMYLCATSRGRETRYGYTFGSGTRLTVV.

The J gene is TRBJ2-5, the V gene TRBV7-9, with D hard to call. CDR1 and CDR2 from the germline V gene are SEHNR and FQNEAQ (reference sequence). The V end lost 4 bases, the J end lost 5 bases, and 8 bases lay between the germline ends. The CDR3 sequence is 12 residues long. The CDR3 is CASSSVVETQYF. DNA of the CDR3: TGTGCCAGCAGCTCCGTAGTGGAGACCCAGTACTTC.

V usage is TRBV6-5 and J usage is TRBJ1-1, with D tentatively TRBD1 (5 bases). From germline, CDR1 is MNHEY and CDR2 SVGAGI. The CDR3 spans 14 residues. The V end was cut by 0 bases, the J end by 3 bases, with 8 bases between. The CDR3 DNA sequence: TGTGCCAGCAGTTACTCTTCGGGGGACACTGAAGCTTTCTTT. Protein product: CASSYSSGDTEAFF.

This sequence joins TRBV5-1 and TRBJ2-7; 11 bases fit TRBD2. Germline assignment: CDR1 SGHRS and CDR2 YFSETQ. Trimming removed 4 bases from V and 6 bases from J; junction bases left unmatched: 6. CDR3 length equals 14 residues. The chain's CDR3 is CASSATSGTPEQYF. In DNA, the CDR3 is TGCGCCAGCAGCGCGACTAGCGGGACGCCCGAGCAGTACTTC.